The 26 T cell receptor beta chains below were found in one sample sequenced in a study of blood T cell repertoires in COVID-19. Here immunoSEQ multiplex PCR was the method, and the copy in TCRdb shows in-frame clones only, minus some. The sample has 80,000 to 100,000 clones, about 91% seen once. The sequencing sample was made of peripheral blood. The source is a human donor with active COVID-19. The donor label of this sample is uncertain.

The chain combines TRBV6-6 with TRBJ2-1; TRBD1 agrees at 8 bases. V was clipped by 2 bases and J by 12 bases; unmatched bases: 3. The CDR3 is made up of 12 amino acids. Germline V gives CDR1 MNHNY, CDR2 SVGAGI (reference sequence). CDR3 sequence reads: CASSYTDRGQFF. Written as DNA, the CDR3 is TGTGCCAGCAGTTACACTGACAGGGGGCAGTTCTTC.

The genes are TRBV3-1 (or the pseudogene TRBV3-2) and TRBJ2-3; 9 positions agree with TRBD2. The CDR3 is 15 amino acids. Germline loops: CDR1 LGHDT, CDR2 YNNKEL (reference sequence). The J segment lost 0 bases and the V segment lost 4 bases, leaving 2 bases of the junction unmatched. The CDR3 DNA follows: TGTGCCAGCAGCCTTAGCGGGGGAAGCACAGATACGCAGTATTTT. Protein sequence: CASSLSGGSTDTQYF.

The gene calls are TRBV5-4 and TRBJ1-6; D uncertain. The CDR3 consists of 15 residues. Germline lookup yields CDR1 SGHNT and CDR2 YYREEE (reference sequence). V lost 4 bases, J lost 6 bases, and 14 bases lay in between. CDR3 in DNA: TGTGCCAGCAGCGATCACCGCCTGGCTAATTCACCCCTCCACTTT. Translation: CASSDHRLANSPLHF.

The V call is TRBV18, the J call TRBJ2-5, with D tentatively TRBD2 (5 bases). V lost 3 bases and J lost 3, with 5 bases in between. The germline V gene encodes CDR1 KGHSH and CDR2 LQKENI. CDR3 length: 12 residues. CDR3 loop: CASSPGEETQYF. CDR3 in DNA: TGTGCCAGCTCACCGGGAGAAGAGACCCAGTACTTC.

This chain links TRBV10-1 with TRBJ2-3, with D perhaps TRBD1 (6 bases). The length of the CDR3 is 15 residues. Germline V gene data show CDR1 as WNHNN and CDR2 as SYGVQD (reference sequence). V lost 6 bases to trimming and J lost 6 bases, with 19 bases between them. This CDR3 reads CASSEDRWSRDTQYF. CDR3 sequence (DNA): TGCGCCAGCAGCGAAGACAGGTGGAGTAGGGATACGCAGTATTTT.

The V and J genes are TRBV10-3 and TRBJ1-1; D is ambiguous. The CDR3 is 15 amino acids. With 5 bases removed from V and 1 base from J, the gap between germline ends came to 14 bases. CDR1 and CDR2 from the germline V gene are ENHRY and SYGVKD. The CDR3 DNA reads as TGTGCCATCAGTAATAGGGAAGGGAGGAACACTGAAGCTTTCTTT. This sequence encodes CAISNREGRNTEAFF.

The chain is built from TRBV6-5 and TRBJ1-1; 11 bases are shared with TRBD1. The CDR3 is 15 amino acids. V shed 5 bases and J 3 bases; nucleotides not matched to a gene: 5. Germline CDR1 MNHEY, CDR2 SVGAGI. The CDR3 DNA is TGTGCCAGCAGTCCACGGACAGGGGGCGACACTGAAGCTTTCTTT. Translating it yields CASSPRTGGDTEAFF.

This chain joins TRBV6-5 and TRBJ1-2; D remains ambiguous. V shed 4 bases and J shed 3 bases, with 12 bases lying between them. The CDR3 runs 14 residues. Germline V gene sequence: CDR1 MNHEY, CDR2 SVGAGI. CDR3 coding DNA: TGTGCCAGCAGTTCTGTGACAAGCCACTATGGCTACACCTTC. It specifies CASSSVTSHYGYTF.

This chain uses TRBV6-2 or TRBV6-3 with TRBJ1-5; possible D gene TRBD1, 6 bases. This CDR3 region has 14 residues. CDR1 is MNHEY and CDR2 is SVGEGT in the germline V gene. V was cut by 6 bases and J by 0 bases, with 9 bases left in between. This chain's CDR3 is CASSPQGSNQPQHF. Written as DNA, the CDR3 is TGTGCCAGCAGCCCACAGGGTAGCAATCAGCCCCAGCATTTT.

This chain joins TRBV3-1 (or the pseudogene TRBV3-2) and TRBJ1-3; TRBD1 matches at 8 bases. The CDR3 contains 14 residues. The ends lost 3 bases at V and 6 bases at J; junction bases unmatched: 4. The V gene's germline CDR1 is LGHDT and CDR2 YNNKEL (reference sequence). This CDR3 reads CASSQSGGTNTIYF. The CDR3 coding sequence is TGTGCCAGCAGCCAGTCAGGGGGCACAAACACCATATATTTT.

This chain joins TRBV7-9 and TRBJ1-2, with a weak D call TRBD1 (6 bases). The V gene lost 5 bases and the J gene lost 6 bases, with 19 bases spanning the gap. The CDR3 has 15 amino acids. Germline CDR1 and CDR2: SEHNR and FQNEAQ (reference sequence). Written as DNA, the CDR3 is TGTGCCAGCAGCCACCCCGAGGGACATCACGATGGCTACACCTTC. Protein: CASSHPEGHHDGYTF.

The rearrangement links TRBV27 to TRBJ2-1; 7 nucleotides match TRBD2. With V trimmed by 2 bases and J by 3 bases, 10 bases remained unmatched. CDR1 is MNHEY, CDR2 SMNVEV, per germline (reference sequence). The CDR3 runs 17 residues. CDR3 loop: CASSLRMTSWVYNEQFF. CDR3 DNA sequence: TGTGCCAGCAGTTTAAGGATGACTAGCTGGGTCTACAATGAGCAGTTCTTC.

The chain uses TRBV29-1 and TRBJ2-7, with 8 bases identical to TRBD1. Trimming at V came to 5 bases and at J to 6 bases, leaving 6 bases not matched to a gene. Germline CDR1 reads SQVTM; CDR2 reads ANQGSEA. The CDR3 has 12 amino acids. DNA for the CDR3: TGCAGCGTTAGGCAGGGGGCTGTCGAGCAGTACTTC. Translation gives CSVRQGAVEQYF.

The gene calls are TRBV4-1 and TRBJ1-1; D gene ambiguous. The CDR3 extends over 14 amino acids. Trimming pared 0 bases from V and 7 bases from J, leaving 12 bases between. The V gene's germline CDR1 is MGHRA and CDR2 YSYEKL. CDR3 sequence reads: CASSQDPQRDEAFF. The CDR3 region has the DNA TGCGCCAGCAGCCAAGATCCCCAGCGGGATGAAGCTTTCTTT.

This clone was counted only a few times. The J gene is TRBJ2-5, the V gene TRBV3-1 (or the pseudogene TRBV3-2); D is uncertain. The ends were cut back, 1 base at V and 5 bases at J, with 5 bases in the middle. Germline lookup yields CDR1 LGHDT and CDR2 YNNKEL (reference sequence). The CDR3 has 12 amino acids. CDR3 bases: TGTGCCAGCAGCCAAGGCTACGAGACCCAGTACTTC. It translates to CASSQGYETQYF.

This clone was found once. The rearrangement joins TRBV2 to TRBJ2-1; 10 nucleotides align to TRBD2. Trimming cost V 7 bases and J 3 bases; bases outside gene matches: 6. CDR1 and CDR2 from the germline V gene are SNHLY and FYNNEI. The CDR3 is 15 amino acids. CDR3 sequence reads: CASTRSGGVYNEQFF. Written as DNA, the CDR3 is TGTGCCAGCACCCGAAGCGGGGGGGTCTACAATGAGCAGTTCTTC.

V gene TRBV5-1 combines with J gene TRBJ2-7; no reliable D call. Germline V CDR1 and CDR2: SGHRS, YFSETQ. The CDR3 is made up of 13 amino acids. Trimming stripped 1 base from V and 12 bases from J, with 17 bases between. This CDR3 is CASSLSPSDSMYF. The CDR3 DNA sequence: TGCGCCAGCAGCTTGTCTCCCAGCGATAGTATGTACTTC. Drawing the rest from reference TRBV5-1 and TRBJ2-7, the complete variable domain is KAGVTQTPRYLIKTRGQQVTLSCSPISGHRSVSWYQQTPGQGLQFLFEYFSETQRNKGNFPGRFSGRQFSNSRSEMNVSTLELGDSALYLCASSLSPSDSMYFGPGTRLTVT.

This CDR3 is CATKKQGSSYEQYF. The CDR3 DNA reads TGTGCCACCAAAAAACAGGGATCGTCCTACGAGCAGTACTTC. The J gene is TRBJ2-7, the V gene TRBV6-5, with a weak D call TRBD1 (6 bases). Looked up from germline, CDR1 is MNHEY and CDR2 is SVGAGI. The CDR3 is made up of 14 amino acids. V lost 10 bases and J lost 1, with 17 bases in between.

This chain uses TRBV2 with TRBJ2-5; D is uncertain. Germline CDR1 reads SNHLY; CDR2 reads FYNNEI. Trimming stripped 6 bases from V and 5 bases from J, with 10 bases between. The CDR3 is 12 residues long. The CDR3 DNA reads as TGTGCCAGCAGCCCTAGGAGTGAGACCCAGTACTTC. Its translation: CASSPRSETQYF.

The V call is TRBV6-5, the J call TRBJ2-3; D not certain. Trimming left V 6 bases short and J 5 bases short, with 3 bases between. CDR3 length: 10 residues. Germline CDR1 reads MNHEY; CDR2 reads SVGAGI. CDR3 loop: CASRRDTQYF. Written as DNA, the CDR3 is TGTGCCAGCAGGCGAGATACGCAGTATTTT.

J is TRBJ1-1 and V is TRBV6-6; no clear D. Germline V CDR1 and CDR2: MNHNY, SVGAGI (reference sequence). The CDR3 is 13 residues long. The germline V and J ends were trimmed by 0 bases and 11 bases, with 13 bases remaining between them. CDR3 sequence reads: CASSYSKEVVAFF. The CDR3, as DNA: TGTGCCAGCAGTTACTCGAAGGAGGTTGTGGCTTTCTTT.

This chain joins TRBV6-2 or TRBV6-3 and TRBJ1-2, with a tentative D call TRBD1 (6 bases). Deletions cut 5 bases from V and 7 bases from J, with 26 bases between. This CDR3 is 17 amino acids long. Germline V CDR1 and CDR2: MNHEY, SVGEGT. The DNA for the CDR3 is TGTGCCAGCAGTGCTAGTCCCGGGACAATAACCTCTCGTGGCTACACCTTC. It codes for CASSASPGTITSRGYTF.

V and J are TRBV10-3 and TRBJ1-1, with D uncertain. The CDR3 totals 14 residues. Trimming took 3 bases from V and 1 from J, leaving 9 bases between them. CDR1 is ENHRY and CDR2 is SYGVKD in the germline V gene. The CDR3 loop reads CAISEINKNTEAFF. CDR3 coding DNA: TGTGCCATCAGTGAAATTAACAAGAACACTGAAGCTTTCTTT.

The CDR3 loop is CSVKSSAGGIGANVLTF. The CDR3, as DNA: TGCAGCGTTAAATCGTCGGCGGGGGGGATTGGGGCCAACGTCCTGACTTTC. The rearrangement uses TRBV29-1 and TRBJ2-6; 9 bases match TRBD2. Per the germline V gene, CDR1 is SQVTM and CDR2 is ANQGSEA. With 5 bases clipped from V and 3 bases from J, the junction kept 11 bases outside the gene matches. The CDR3 length is 17 residues. The full variable domain, completed using reference TRBV29-1 and TRBJ2-6, is SAVISQKPSRDICQRGTSLTIQCQVDSQVTMMFWYRQQPGQSLTLIATANQGSEATYESGFVIDKFPISRPNLTFSTLTVSNMSPEDSSIYLCSVKSSAGGIGANVLTFGAGSRLTVL.

CDR3 sequence: CASSSQPGQGYEQYF. For the CDR3, the DNA is TGTGCCAGCAGCTCACAACCCGGACAGGGCTACGAGCAGTACTTC. The chain recombines TRBV5-4 with TRBJ2-7; 8 bases agree with TRBD1. V was clipped by 3 bases and J by 3 bases; unmatched bases: 8. Germline V gives CDR1 SGHNT, CDR2 YYREEE (reference sequence). CDR3 size: 15 residues.

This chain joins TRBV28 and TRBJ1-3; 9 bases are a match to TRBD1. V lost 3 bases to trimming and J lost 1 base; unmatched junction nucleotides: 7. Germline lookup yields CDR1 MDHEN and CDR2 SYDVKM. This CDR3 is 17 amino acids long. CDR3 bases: TGTGCCAGCAGTTTTCGCCGGGACAGGGTTTCTGGAAACACCATATATTTT. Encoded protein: CASSFRRDRVSGNTIYF.